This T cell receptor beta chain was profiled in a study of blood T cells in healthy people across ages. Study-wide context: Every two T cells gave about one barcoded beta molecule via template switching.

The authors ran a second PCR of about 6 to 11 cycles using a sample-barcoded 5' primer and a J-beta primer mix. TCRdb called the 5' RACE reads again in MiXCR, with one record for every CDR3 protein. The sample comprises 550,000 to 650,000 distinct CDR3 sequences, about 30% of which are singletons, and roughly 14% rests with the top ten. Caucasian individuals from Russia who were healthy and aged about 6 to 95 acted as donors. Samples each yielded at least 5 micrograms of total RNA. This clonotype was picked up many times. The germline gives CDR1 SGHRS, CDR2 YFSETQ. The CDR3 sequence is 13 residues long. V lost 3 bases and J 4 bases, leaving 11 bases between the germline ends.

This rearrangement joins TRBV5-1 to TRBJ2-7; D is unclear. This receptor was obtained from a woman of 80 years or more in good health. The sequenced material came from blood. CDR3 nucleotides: TGCGCCAGCAGCTCTGTCTCTGATTACGAGCAGTACTTC. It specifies CASSSVSDYEQYF.